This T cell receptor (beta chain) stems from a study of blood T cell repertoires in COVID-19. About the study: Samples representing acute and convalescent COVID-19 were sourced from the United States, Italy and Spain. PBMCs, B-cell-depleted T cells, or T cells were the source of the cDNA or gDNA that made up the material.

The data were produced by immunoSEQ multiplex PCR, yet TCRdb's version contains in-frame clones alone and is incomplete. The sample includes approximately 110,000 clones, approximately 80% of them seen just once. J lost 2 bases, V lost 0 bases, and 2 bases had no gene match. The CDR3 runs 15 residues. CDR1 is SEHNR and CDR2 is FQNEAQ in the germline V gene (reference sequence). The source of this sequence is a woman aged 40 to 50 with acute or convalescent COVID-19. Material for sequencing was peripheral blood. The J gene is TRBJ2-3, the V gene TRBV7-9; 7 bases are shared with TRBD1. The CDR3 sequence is CASSLAGTDTDTQYF. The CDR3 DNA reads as TGTGCCAGCAGCTTAGCTGGGACAGACACAGATACGCAGTATTTT.